Listed below are T cell receptor beta chains from one sample, sequenced in a study of CD8 T cells in Susac syndrome. One entry per CDR3 protein results from TCRdb running MiXCR on the immunoSEQ multiplex PCR reads. Of 300,000 or so distinct CDR3 sequences listed, roughly nine tenths are singletons. The sequenced sample was CD4+ T cells from PBMCs. Receptors originate from a human donor with multiple sclerosis. The CDR3 runs from the conserved cysteine through the conserved F or W. The D gene is left open where the match is weak. Only part of the rows carry a size: once, few, many, or a class if the clone is expanded.

clone_size,d_call,j_call,v_call,cdr3_aa,cdr3_nt
-,-,TRBJ1-5,TRBV6-2/TRBV6-3,CASSYPGERNQPQHF,TGTGCCAGCAGTTACCCGGGGGAAAGGAATCAGCCCCAGCATTTT
-,-,TRBJ2-2,TRBV7-3,CASSLTASAAGELFF,TGTGCCAGCAGCTTAACGGCCTCCGCAGCCGGGGAGCTGTTTTTT
once,TRBD2,TRBJ2-5,TRBV9,CASSPSGAFQETQYF,TGTGCCAGCAGCCCCAGCGGGGCGTTTCAAGAGACCCAGTACTTC
-,TRBD1,TRBJ2-1,TRBV4-3,CASRLTGESYNEQFF,TGCGCCAGCCGCCTCACAGGGGAGTCCTACAATGAGCAGTTCTTC
-,-,TRBJ2-3,TRBV29-1,CTMGTDTQYF,TGCACAATGGGCACAGATACGCAGTATTTT
-,-,TRBJ1-2,TRBV30,CAWSPLAGNYGYTF,TGTGCCTGGAGTCCCCTGGCAGGAAACTATGGCTACACCTTC
-,TRBD1,TRBJ1-6,TRBV5-1,CASSLGGGTGGNSPLHF,TGCGCCAGCAGCTTGGGAGGAGGGACAGGCGGTAATTCACCCCTCCACTTT
-,TRBD2,TRBJ2-7,TRBV6-6,CASSYPSGAGVYEQYF,TGTGCCAGCAGTTACCCTTCGGGAGCGGGAGTCTACGAGCAGTACTTC
-,TRBD1,TRBJ2-2,TRBV19,CASRGGSGTGELFF,TGTGCCAGTAGAGGGGGCTCTGGCACCGGGGAGCTGTTTTTT
-,TRBD2,TRBJ2-3,TRBV28,CASSSTSRVTDTQYF,TGTGCCAGCAGTTCGACTAGCAGAGTCACAGATACGCAGTATTTT
-,-,TRBJ1-2,TRBV3-1,CASSLGGKYGYTF,TGTGCCAGCAGCCTAGGGGGAAAATATGGCTACACCTTC
-,TRBD1,TRBJ1-4,TRBV6-2/TRBV6-3,CASAPLGQDGSKLFF,TGTGCCAGCGCACCCCTCGGACAGGATGGTAGTAAGCTGTTTTTT
-,TRBD2,TRBJ2-7,TRBV7-9,CASSLPPGTSSYEQYF,TGTGCCAGCAGTCTTCCCCCCGGGACTAGCTCCTACGAGCAGTACTTC
-,-,TRBJ1-1,TRBV2,CASRAPGLNTEAFF,TGTGCCAGCAGAGCCCCGGGACTGAACACTGAAGCTTTCTTT
-,-,TRBJ1-5,TRBV30,CAWSVAARAGLDQPQHF,TGTGCCTGGAGTGTCGCCGCTCGGGCAGGTCTCGATCAGCCCCAGCATTTT
once,TRBD1,TRBJ1-1,TRBV20-1,CSARGDSFNTEAFF,TGCAGTGCTAGGGGGGACAGCTTCAACACTGAAGCTTTCTTT
-,-,TRBJ2-1,TRBV19,CASSIRYYNEQFF,TGTGCCAGTAGTATCAGGTACTACAATGAGCAGTTCTTC
-,-,TRBJ1-2,TRBV11-2,CASSLGLVDGYTF,TGTGCCAGCAGCTTGGGCTTAGTAGACGGCTACACCTTC
-,-,TRBJ2-5,TRBV7-9,CASSLGRAAGETQYF,TGTGCCAGCAGCTTAGGTCGAGCCGCGGGGGAGACCCAGTACTTC
-,TRBD1,TRBJ1-2,TRBV18,CASSQPGQGNYGYTF,TGTGCCAGCTCACAACCGGGACAGGGGAACTATGGCTACACCTTC
-,TRBD1,TRBJ1-6,TRBV5-1,CASTTTGGNSPLHF,TGCGCCAGCACGACGACAGGGGGGAATTCACCCCTCCACTTT
few,-,TRBJ1-1,TRBV30,CAWSRRRQENTEAFF,TGTGCCTGGAGTAGGAGGCGACAGGAGAACACTGAAGCTTTCTTT
-,-,TRBJ2-2,TRBV5-1,CASSLNGGDTGELFF,TGCGCCAGCAGCTTAAACGGAGGGGACACCGGGGAGCTGTTTTTT
-,-,TRBJ1-3,TRBV12-3/TRBV12-4,CASSYGGGGAHF,TGTGCCAGCAGTTATGGGGGCGGGGGGGCCCATTTT
-,TRBD2,TRBJ2-1,TRBV9,CASSVGGTGTSGSVNEQFF,TGTGCCAGCAGCGTAGGCGGGACTGGGACTAGCGGGAGTGTAAATGAGCAGTTCTTC
-,TRBD2,TRBJ2-5,TRBV6-5,CASRRGARETQYF,TGTGCCAGCAGGCGGGGGGCCAGAGAGACCCAGTACTTC
-,-,TRBJ2-2,TRBV2,CASGRSTGELFF,TGTGCCAGCGGAAGGAGCACCGGGGAGCTGTTTTTT
-,TRBD2,TRBJ2-1,TRBV20-1,CSAYILAGGYNEQFF,TGCAGTGCTTACATACTAGCGGGAGGTTACAATGAGCAGTTCTTC
-,-,TRBJ1-5,TRBV6-1,CASSDQGRQTLGPQHF,TGTGCCAGCAGTGATCAAGGGCGGCAGACCCTTGGGCCCCAGCATTTT
-,-,TRBJ2-2,TRBV11-2,CASGGTSTGELFF,TGTGCCAGCGGAGGTACTAGTACCGGGGAGCTGTTTTTT
-,TRBD1,TRBJ2-6,TRBV5-6,CASSLLLSAGGTSGANVLTF,TGTGCCAGCAGCCTCCTTCTATCGGCAGGGGGTACGTCTGGGGCCAACGTCCTGACTTTC
-,-,TRBJ2-3,TRBV7-3,CASSPTGGTGDTQYF,TGTGCCAGCAGCCCCACCGGAGGGACCGGGGATACGCAGTATTTT
-,TRBD1,TRBJ2-1,TRBV19,CASSIRPGTGDNEQFF,TGTGCCAGTAGTATCAGACCCGGGACAGGGGACAATGAGCAGTTCTTC
-,TRBD1,TRBJ1-1,TRBV12-5,CASGIGTVEAFF,TGTGCTAGTGGTATCGGGACAGTTGAAGCTTTCTTT
-,TRBD1,TRBJ1-1,TRBV29-1,CSVDLDSKPGGTEAFF,TGCAGCGTTGACCTCGACAGTAAACCAGGGGGCACTGAAGCTTTCTTT
-,TRBD1,TRBJ1-5,TRBV20-1,CSAQTDRGRNQPQHF,TGCAGTGCTCAAACAGACAGGGGAAGGAATCAGCCCCAGCATTTT
-,TRBD2,TRBJ2-5,TRBV5-4,CASSLISAGLETQYF,TGTGCCAGCAGCCTCATATCAGCGGGACTTGAGACCCAGTACTTC
once,TRBD2,TRBJ2-1,TRBV18,CASTPSGSYNEQFF,TGTGCCAGCACCCCTAGCGGCTCCTACAATGAGCAGTTCTTC
-,-,TRBJ2-1,TRBV2,CAIGGLWGYNEQFF,TGTGCCATTGGAGGGCTCTGGGGCTACAATGAGCAGTTCTTC
-,TRBD2,TRBJ2-5,TRBV20-1,CSARAMGRGQETQYF,TGCAGTGCTAGAGCAATGGGGCGGGGGCAAGAGACCCAGTACTTC
once,-,TRBJ1-1,TRBV19,CASTRGGGIRREDTEAFF,TGTGCCAGTACCCGGGGCGGGGGCATCCGTCGGGAGGACACTGAAGCTTTCTTT
-,-,TRBJ1-1,TRBV12-3/TRBV12-4,CASSLAALSRLTEAFF,TGTGCCAGCAGTTTGGCGGCACTCTCTCGTTTAACTGAAGCTTTCTTT
-,TRBD1,TRBJ2-1,TRBV5-1,CASSSGGTGARIEQFF,TGCGCCAGCAGCTCGGGAGGGACAGGGGCGAGGATTGAGCAGTTCTTC
-,-,TRBJ2-3,TRBV5-1,CASSLGRPYTDTQYF,TGCGCCAGCAGCTTGGGAAGACCTTACACAGATACGCAGTATTTT
-,TRBD2,TRBJ2-1,TRBV7-3,CASSLDWAGGNEQFF,TGTGCCAGCAGCTTAGATTGGGCGGGAGGGAATGAGCAGTTCTTC
-,-,TRBJ1-6,TRBV28,CASKSRVNSPLHF,TGTGCCAGCAAATCGAGAGTTAATTCACCCCTCCACTTT
-,TRBD2,TRBJ2-3,TRBV7-3,CASSTTGLATDTQYF,TGTGCCAGCAGCACAACGGGACTAGCAACAGATACGCAGTATTTT
-,TRBD2,TRBJ2-7,TRBV2,CAIGDYLYEQYF,TGTGCCATCGGGGACTATCTTTACGAGCAGTACTTC
few,-,TRBJ1-1,TRBV6-5,CASSYGTEAFF,TGTGCCAGCAGTTACGGCACTGAAGCTTTCTTT
-,TRBD2,TRBJ2-7,TRBV27,CASSSTGLAGVNPYEQYF,TGTGCCAGCAGTTCGACCGGACTAGCGGGAGTGAATCCCTACGAGCAGTACTTC
-,TRBD2,TRBJ2-5,TRBV20-1,CSAEGLAGVGETQYF,TGCAGTGCGGAGGGCCTAGCGGGAGTAGGGGAGACCCAGTACTTC